Below, 28 T cell receptor beta chains from the same sample are listed, as sequenced in a study of HIV-infected children after antiretroviral therapy interruption (dated 2019 in TCRdb). To prepare the library, 3' RACE was applied. The reads were generated on an Illumina MiSeq. TCR libraries were constructed from RNA with a 3' RACE protocol that used unique molecular identifiers to correct for PCR amplification bias. The public reads were run again by TCRdb, first through fastp at Q25 and then through MiXCR, and only productive beta chains were kept. Identical CDR3 proteins give one entry, which carries the most common genes and DNA. This sample lists about 46,000 distinct CDR3 sequences; 4.3% were detected once. Roughly 0.7% of the sample is held by the ten biggest clonotypes. According to the study, the label for this sample's treatment or condition signals: PENTA 11 planned treatment interruption arm or continuous ART arm.

This specimen consisted of CD45RA+ CD4+ T cells from PBMCs, pooled from several time points, obtained from a donor given antiretroviral therapy, either interrupted or continuous. The cell subset or site label, read with the paper, signifies: naive CD4+ CD45RA+ CD45RO- T cells. The receptors originated from a pool of human donors with HIV.

This clonotype has at least ten counts. In DNA, the CDR3 is TGTGCCAGTAGTAAGGGGGCTGGGGGAGAGGGCAATCAGCCCCAGCATTTT. Residues: CASSKGAGGEGNQPQHF. The chain employs TRBV19 and TRBJ1-5, with TRBD1 identical over 7 bases. The CDR3 totals 17 residues. V was pared by 4 bases and J by 2 bases, with 11 bases of the junction left unmatched. From germline, CDR1 is LNHDA and CDR2 SQIVND (reference sequence).

This clonotype was seen many times. This chain joins TRBV2 and TRBJ2-3; tentatively, D is TRBD1 (6 bases). V was pared by 0 bases and J by 2 bases, with 15 bases between. Looked up from germline, CDR1 is SNHLY and CDR2 is FYNNEI. The CDR3 spans 17 residues. The chain's CDR3 is CASSEASTGKNTDTQYF. The DNA for the CDR3 is TGTGCCAGCAGTGAAGCCTCCACAGGGAAGAACACAGATACGCAGTATTTT.

This clonotype occurred a few times. V is TRBV20-1 and J is TRBJ2-3; the match to TRBD2 covers 9 bases. The ends lost 0 bases at V and 1 base at J; junction bases unmatched: 11. The germline V gene encodes CDR1 DFQATT and CDR2 SNEGSKA (reference sequence). The CDR3 length is 18 residues. CDR3 DNA: TGCAGTGCTAGAGATGGTCTAGCGGGGTCGATTGGCACAGATACGCAGTATTTT. This translates into CSARDGLAGSIGTDTQYF.

This clonotype has a count of ten or more. V is TRBV5-8 and J is TRBJ1-2; D gene unclear. The germline V gene encodes CDR1 SGHTS and CDR2 YDEGEE. The CDR3 is 17 amino acids. Trimming removed 2 bases from V and 3 bases from J, with 20 bases in between. CDR3 protein: CASSLFRFQKVDYGYTF. CDR3 bases: TGTGCCAGCAGCTTATTCCGTTTCCAGAAAGTTGACTATGGCTACACCTTC.

This clonotype was counted ten times or more. This chain connects TRBV4-1 to TRBJ2-5, with D possibly TRBD1 on 6 matching bases. With 1 base removed from V and 5 bases from J, the gap between germline ends came to 14 bases. Germline V gene data show CDR1 as MGHRA and CDR2 as YSYEKL. The CDR3 is 15 residues long. The CDR3 sequence: CASSQGTAGAETQYF. In DNA, the CDR3 is TGCGCCAGCAGCCAAGGAACCGCAGGGGCGGAGACCCAGTACTTC.

Ten or more counts support this clonotype. V is TRBV2 and J is TRBJ2-3, with a possible D match to TRBD2 (5 bases). The CDR3 loop spans 16 amino acids. Trimming removed 6 bases at V and 2 bases at J, with 18 bases between. Per germline, CDR1 SNHLY and CDR2 FYNNEI. The CDR3 region has the DNA TGTGCCAGCAGGTGGCTAGCCCCCGAACACACAGATACGCAGTATTTT. Its translation is CASRWLAPEHTDTQYF. Full variable domain (remainder filled in from reference TRBV2 and TRBJ2-3): EPEVTQTPSHQVTQMGQEVILRCVPISNHLYFYWYRQILGQKVEFLVSFYNNEISEKSEIFDDQFSVERPDGSNFTLKIRSTKLEDSAMYFCASRWLAPEHTDTQYFGPGTRLTVL.

This clonotype came up many times. This rearrangement joins TRBV5-4 to TRBJ2-6; D perhaps matches TRBD1 (5 bases). The CDR3 consists of 16 residues. V was pared by 6 bases and J by 4 bases, with 17 bases between. Germline-derived CDR1 and CDR2 are SGHNT and YYREEE (reference sequence). The CDR3 DNA sequence: TGTGCCAGCACCTCTTTGAAGGGGCGAGGGGCCAACGTCCTGACTTTC. It yields the protein CASTSLKGRGANVLTF. Together with reference TRBV5-4 and TRBJ2-6, the CDR3 gives the full variable domain: ETGVTQSPTHLIKTRGQQVTLRCSSQSGHNTVSWYQQALGQGPQFIFQYYREEENGRGNFPPRFSGLQFPNYSSELNVNALELDDSALYLCASTSLKGRGANVLTFGAGSRLTVL.

This clonotype has a count of ten or more. The chain combines TRBV20-1 with TRBJ2-7, with D maybe TRBD2 (5 bases). Trimming shortened V by 3 bases and J by 6 bases, and 18 bases separated the two germline ends. The CDR3 runs to 14 residues. CDR1 is DFQATT and CDR2 is SNEGSKA in the germline V gene (reference sequence). The CDR3 protein is CSARARAPSGEQYF. For the CDR3, the DNA is TGCAGTGCTAGGGCCCGGGCCCCGAGCGGCGAGCAGTACTTC.

The CDR3 spells CASSTVQGPQPQHF. As DNA, the CDR3 is TGTGCCAGCTCTACAGTACAGGGGCCCCAGCCCCAGCATTTT. The chain employs TRBV18 and TRBJ1-5, with 7 positions matching TRBD1. The CDR3 consists of 14 residues. The J segment lost 7 bases and the V segment lost 6 bases, leaving 9 bases of the junction unmatched. The germline gives CDR1 KGHSH, CDR2 LQKENI. The full variable domain, in which reference TRBV18 and TRBJ1-5 provide the parts outside the CDR3, is NAGVMQNPRHLVRRRGQEARLRCSPMKGHSHVYWYRQLPEEGLKFMVYLQKENIIDESGMPKERFSAEFPKEGPSILRIQQVVRGDSAAYFCASSTVQGPQPQHFGDGTRLSIL.

The table lists this clonotype with a few counts. The chain uses TRBV20-1 and TRBJ1-1; D remains unclear. The CDR3 covers 12 residues. From germline, CDR1 is DFQATT and CDR2 SNEGSKA (reference sequence). V was trimmed by 5 bases and J by 3 bases, leaving 10 bases between them. CDR3 DNA sequence: TGCAGTGCTGTCCCCCGCGACACTGAAGCTTTCTTT. Protein sequence: CSAVPRDTEAFF.

The table lists this clonotype with many counts. This chain links TRBV6-1 with TRBJ1-1; no reliable D call. The germline gives CDR1 MNHNS, CDR2 SASEGT. The CDR3 totals 14 residues. V was trimmed by 4 bases and J by 0 bases, leaving 9 bases between them. The CDR3 coding sequence is TGTGCCAGCAGTGCTGGACGCCTGAACACTGAAGCTTTCTTT. It yields the protein CASSAGRLNTEAFF.

In this sample, this clonotype turned up a few times. The gene calls are TRBV19 and TRBJ1-1, with D perhaps TRBD1 (6 bases). V was pared by 5 bases and J by 5 bases, with 15 bases between. The CDR3 is 14 amino acids. CDR1 is LNHDA, CDR2 SQIVND, per germline (reference sequence). The CDR3 loop reads CASSDRGRGTEAFF. The CDR3 nucleotides read TGTGCCAGTAGTGATAGGGGTAGGGGGACTGAAGCTTTCTTT.

This clonotype came up many times. The chain carries TRBV24-1 and TRBJ2-3; possible D gene TRBD1, 5 bases. The CDR3 has 12 residues. V lost 1 base to trimming and J lost 9 bases, with 7 bases between them. Germline CDR1 is KGHDR and CDR2 is SFDVKD. The CDR3 is CATSDFQGTQYF. For the CDR3, the DNA is TGTGCCACCAGTGATTTTCAGGGAACGCAGTATTTT.

There are many counts of this clonotype. This sequence joins TRBV3-1 and TRBJ2-5; D gene uncertain. Germline-derived CDR1 and CDR2 are LGHDT and YNNKEL (reference sequence). Trimming left V 4 bases short and J 4 bases short, with 16 bases between. The CDR3 extends over 15 amino acids. CDR3 coding DNA: TGTGCCAGCAGCCCCGTTTCTAGTGGGCGAGAGACCCAGTACTTC. This translates into CASSPVSSGRETQYF.

In this sample, this clonotype turned up many times. This chain joins TRBV6-5 and TRBJ2-7; TRBD1 is a possible D gene (7 bases). Germline lookup yields CDR1 MNHEY and CDR2 SVGAGI. The CDR3 is 15 residues long. V was shortened by 8 bases and J by 4 bases, with 21 bases between the two germline ends. CDR3 nucleotides: TGTGCCAGCGGACTAACACAGGGGCCCATTTACGAGCAGTACTTC. It encodes CASGLTQGPIYEQYF.

This clonotype showed up many times. V is TRBV30 and J is TRBJ2-5; D is uncertain. Germline lookup yields CDR1 GTSNPN and CDR2 SVGIG (reference sequence). Trimming took off 5 bases at V and 5 bases at J, with 15 bases between the two ends. The CDR3 extends over 13 amino acids. The CDR3 region has the DNA TGTGCCTGGGCCACGATGGGCGGTGAGACCCAGTACTTC. Protein: CAWATMGGETQYF.

There are many counts of this clonotype. J is TRBJ1-1 and V is TRBV18; no clear D gene. V lost 6 bases, J lost 1 base, and 9 bases lay in between. The CDR3 totals 13 residues. CDR1 is KGHSH and CDR2 is LQKENI in the germline V gene. DNA for the CDR3: TGTGCCAGCTCCCCGGCCACGAACACTGAAGCTTTCTTT. This sequence encodes CASSPATNTEAFF.

The chain employs TRBV7-1 and TRBJ1-1, with D possibly being TRBD1 (5 bases). TRBV7-1 is classed as an ORF, of uncertain function. V was trimmed by 3 bases and J by 3 bases, leaving 14 bases between them. CDR3 length: 15 amino acids. The CDR3 sequence: CASSSQAGADTEAFF. The CDR3 bases are TGTGCCAGCAGCTCGCAGGCTGGGGCGGACACTGAAGCTTTCTTT.

At least ten counts were recorded for this clonotype. The rearrangement joins TRBV25-1 to TRBJ2-1; D possibly corresponds to TRBD1 (5 bases). This CDR3 comprises 12 residues. The germline CDR1 and CDR2 sequences are MGHDK and SYGVNS. Trimming left V 5 bases short and J 6 bases short, with 8 bases between. The CDR3 is CASSFDSNEQFF. In DNA, the CDR3 is TGTGCCAGCAGTTTCGACAGCAATGAGCAGTTCTTC.

This clonotype was seen a handful of times. The chain combines TRBV5-1 with TRBJ1-2; no firm D call. Germline V gene sequence: CDR1 SGHRS, CDR2 YFSETQ. CDR3 length: 15 amino acids. Trimming stripped 0 bases from V and 0 bases from J, with 9 bases between. For the CDR3, the DNA is TGCGCCAGCAGCTTGGGACAACTTTCTAACTATGGCTACACCTTC. It specifies CASSLGQLSNYGYTF.

This clonotype appeared many times. The rearrangement links TRBV11-2 to TRBJ2-3; D remains ambiguous. Germline V gene lookup returns CDR1 SGHAT and CDR2 FQNNGV. V lost 8 bases to trimming and J lost 6 bases, with 9 bases between them. This CDR3 region has 11 residues. Here the CDR3 reads CASSPWDTQYF. The CDR3 nucleotides read TGTGCCAGCTCCCCCTGGGATACGCAGTATTTT.

This clonotype was counted at least ten times. V usage is TRBV5-1 and J usage is TRBJ1-5, with unresolved D. The CDR3 loop spans 14 amino acids. CDR1 SGHRS and CDR2 YFSETQ come from the germline V gene. Deletions cut 1 base from V and 3 bases from J, with 8 bases between. Here the CDR3 reads CASSLIPDNQPQHF. In nucleotides, the CDR3 is TGCGCCAGCAGCTTGATCCCAGACAATCAGCCCCAGCATTTT.

This clonotype was counted ten times or more. The chain couples TRBV19 to TRBJ2-1; TRBD2 is a possible D gene (6 bases). V was pared by 0 bases and J by 0 bases, with 15 bases between. The length of the CDR3 is 18 residues. Germline lookup yields CDR1 LNHDA and CDR2 SQIVND (reference sequence). CDR3 in amino acids: CASSIDLRPTSSYNEQFF. The CDR3 DNA sequence: TGTGCCAGTAGTATAGATCTCAGGCCGACTAGCTCCTACAATGAGCAGTTCTTC.

This clonotype was counted many times. The CDR3 sequence: CASSQVGTGAYNEQFF. As DNA, the CDR3 is TGTGCCAGCAGCCAAGTTGGAACGGGGGCCTACAATGAGCAGTTCTTC. This rearrangement joins TRBV3-1 to TRBJ2-1; a possible D gene is TRBD2 (6 bases). Germline CDR1 LGHDT, CDR2 YNNKEL (reference sequence). This CDR3 contains 16 residues. Deletions cut 1 base from V and 2 bases from J, with 12 bases between.

This clonotype was counted ten times or more. The V call is TRBV20-1, the J call TRBJ1-1, with 8 bases aligning to TRBD1. The CDR3 is 15 residues long. V lost 0 bases to trimming and J lost 0 bases; unmatched junction nucleotides: 3. From germline, CDR1 is DFQATT and CDR2 SNEGSKA (reference sequence). CDR3 in amino acids: CSARDWTGLNTEAFF. CDR3 in DNA: TGCAGTGCTAGAGATTGGACAGGGCTGAACACTGAAGCTTTCTTT.

The sample holds many counts of this clonotype. The chain uses TRBV5-1 and TRBJ1-6; the D is unclear. CDR1 is SGHRS, CDR2 YFSETQ, per germline. CDR3 length equals 13 residues. V dropped 0 bases and J dropped 8 bases, with 6 bases sitting between them. The CDR3 DNA sequence: TGCGCCAGCAGCTTGGTTGCGGATTCACCCCTCCACTTT. Translated, it gives CASSLVADSPLHF.

Ten or more counts support this clonotype. The CDR3 region has the DNA TGTGCCAGCAGCCGCCGGGACGGGGAGACCCAGTACTTC. This translates into CASSRRDGETQYF. V gene TRBV11-3 combines with J gene TRBJ2-5; D assignment may be TRBD1 or TRBD2 (5 bases each). This CDR3 is built from 13 residues. Germline CDR1 reads SGHNT; CDR2 reads YENEEA. The V end was cut by 5 bases, the J end by 5 bases, with 12 bases between.

This clonotype was observed many times. The rearrangement links TRBV7-2 to TRBJ1-6, with 7 positions matching TRBD1. V trimming: 6 bases; J trimming: 4 bases; junction bases outside the gene matches: 9. Germline V lookup: CDR1 SGHTA, CDR2 FQGNSA. The CDR3 is 16 amino acids. The CDR3 DNA reads as TGTGCCAGCAGGTCAAAATCGGGACAGTATAATTCACCCCTCCACTTT. This encodes CASRSKSGQYNSPLHF.